This entry features one T cell receptor beta chain sequence. Its antigen is still unknown. The immunoSEQ assay was v3.0, run at survey level. What sequencing targeted per sample was about 35,000-50,000 T-cell genomes. Clones were read by immunoSEQ multiplex PCR, and TCRdb kept only the in-frame ones, dropping some. The sample lists 20,000 to 25,000 clones, over 80% occurring once. This CDR3 comprises 14 residues. Germline trimming cut 4 bases from V and 4 bases from J; bases unmatched to any gene: 6. Looked up from germline, CDR1 is LGHNA and CDR2 is YSLEER. The data derive from a study of long-term antiretroviral therapy in people with HIV. Findings and limits, study-wide: Those clones which expanded before ART made up the dominant part of the repertoire at all time points. Post-ART, diversity grew, though it stayed under transplant donor control levels.

Going into DNA extraction, samples held roughly 0.95-10 million cryopreserved PBMC. This clonotype originated in a woman aged 40 to 49 with HIV. This specimen consisted of unsorted PBMCs, obtained 1.2 years after starting antiretroviral therapy. J is TRBJ2-7 and V is TRBV4-3; 8 bases line up with TRBD2. In DNA form, the CDR3 reads TGCGCCAGCAGCCTTTCAGCGGGAGAATACGAGCAGTACTTC. As protein: CASSLSAGEYEQYF.